This is a list of T cell receptor beta chains from one sample in a study of read filtering for tumor transcriptome and immune sequencing. TCRdb re-called the reads with MiXCR, one entry per CDR3 protein. Found here are about 93,000 distinct CDR3 sequences, about a fifth of them singletons; the top ten hold 9.5% to 12%. Sequences were obtained from a population of CD138-negative cells sorted from bone marrow. The receptors come from a donor at least 40 years old with multiple myeloma. The CDR3 runs from the conserved cysteine through the conserved F or W.

>TRBV4-1|TRBJ1-5
CASSQLLGRRDQPQHF
>TRBV2|TRBJ1-1
CASRRDSGTEAFF
>TRBV2|TRBJ2-2
CASSAGEDTGELFF
>TRBV19|TRBJ1-1
CASSWVMNTEAFF
>TRBV19|TRBJ2-6
CASSIGSSGANVLTF
>TRBV24-1|TRBJ2-3
CATSDRTSGRNTDTQYF
>TRBV5-1|TRBJ2-7
CASSSGQGFHEQYF
>TRBV9|TRBJ2-1
CASSVGLAGGPSEQFF
>TRBV6-5|TRBJ2-7
CASSYSDSSYEQYF
>TRBV4-1|TRBJ2-3
CASSPDPGTGRTDTQYF
>TRBV24-1|TRBJ2-5
CATSDAGTSGETQYF
>TRBV4-1|TRBJ2-7
CASSQIRSEEQYF
>TRBV29-1|TRBJ1-5
CSVAHAGVNQPQHF
>TRBV14|TRBJ1-4
CASSQDWGDIREKLFF
>TRBV27|TRBJ2-2
CASSFLNTGELLF
>TRBV5-1|TRBJ1-6
CASSLVQGYDSPLHF
>TRBV7-9|TRBJ2-7
CASSTGTGLYEQYF
>TRBV4-1|TRBJ1-1
CASSQNLPANTEAFF
>TRBV6-1|TRBJ2-1
CASSEPGSGLNEQFF
>TRBV28|TRBJ1-2
CASTGAGGTYGYTF
>TRBV5-1|TRBJ2-5
CASSPSGGPQETQYF
>TRBV20-1|TRBJ2-7
CSASDSTYEQYF
>TRBV6-5|TRBJ1-1
CASSYSEKNTEAFF
>TRBV24-1|TRBJ2-2
CATRERTTGELFF
>TRBV6-6|TRBJ1-5
CASSYVRDLHF
>TRBV30|TRBJ1-5
CAWSGGARPQHF
>TRBV11-2|TRBJ2-5
CASSLRHAAQETQYF
>TRBV12-3/TRBV12-4|TRBJ1-2
CASSRWPGLNYGYTF
>TRBV7-9|TRBJ2-3
CASSPAGPRTDTQYF
>TRBV7-2|TRBJ2-1
CASSSNLAGAGDEQFF
>TRBV19|TRBJ2-6
CASSRTSGRGGANVLTF